Described below is a single T cell receptor (beta chain) sequence and its context. Its specificity is unknown. The sample belongs to a study of T cell responses to AZD1222 COVID-19 vaccine. Overall study results and limits: Vaccine-associated CD4 TCRs spanned spike, dominant at 160-218 and 743-854. The study found Spike-specific TCR breadth and depth rose after two AZD1222 doses. Nearly half of spike-specific TCRs reportedly target variant regions that are unmutated in the B.1.351 and B.1.1.7 variants.

Sequencing was performed with immunoSEQ multiplex PCR; in TCRdb, only in-frame clones are kept and a portion is missing. Among about 160,000 clones, about nine tenths were seen once, and the ten largest hold around 1.5%. V gave up 0 bases and J gave up 1 base, with 11 bases separating them. The CDR3 is 16 amino acids. Germline CDR1 is ENHRY and CDR2 is SYGVKD. The TCR was taken from an adult in good health. Sequenced material: peripheral blood, taken on day 0 of AZD1222 vaccination. The gene calls are TRBV10-3 and TRBJ2-3; D unclear. In DNA, the CDR3 is TGTGCCATCAGTGAGTCGAATATTATTGGCACAGATACGCAGTATTTT. Translated, it gives CAISESNIIGTDTQYF.